The subject of this entry is one TCR beta chain. The data stem from a study of shared clonotypes between healthy human individuals. Method: immunoSEQ multiplex PCR; TCRdb's copy keeps in-frame clones and lacks some. The table shows over a million clones, with around 97% occurring only once. The CDR3 extends over 16 amino acids. The germline V and J ends were trimmed by 3 bases and 0 bases, with 12 bases remaining between them. Germline CDR1 is MGHDK and CDR2 is SYGVNS. The receptor comes from a man aged 30-40 years in good health. The J gene is TRBJ2-1, the V gene TRBV25-1; the D is unclear. The sample comprised naive CD4+ T cells sorted from blood. Subset: CD45RA+ positively selected. CDR3 in DNA: TGTGCCAGCAGTGATAGGCGCAGGAGCTCCTACAATGAGCAGTTCTTC. Its translation: CASSDRRRSSYNEQFF.